This TCR beta chain came from a study of T cell changes during pregnancy in multiple sclerosis. Trimming left V 4 bases short and J 5 bases short, with 15 bases between. The CDR3 is 14 amino acids. Germline lookup yields CDR1 SGHNT and CDR2 YYREEE (reference sequence). Profiled with immunoSEQ multiplex PCR; TCRdb holds only in-frame clones, not every one. The table has roughly 40,000 clones, approximately 90% seen once. The chain has TRBV5-4 and TRBJ1-2; D gene uncertain. The receptor comes from a female donor in good health, enrolled as a control in a pregnancy study. Sequencing was performed on CD4+ T cells from peripheral blood mononuclear cells, taken in the first trimester of pregnancy. CDR3 loop: CASSPRQPRYGYTF. In nucleotides, the CDR3 is TGTGCCAGCAGCCCTAGGCAGCCCCGATATGGCTACACCTTC. The whole variable domain, filled in from reference TRBV5-4 and TRBJ1-2, reads ETGVTQSPTHLIKTRGQQVTLRCSSQSGHNTVSWYQQALGQGPQFIFQYYREEENGRGNFPPRFSGLQFPNYSSELNVNALELDDSALYLCASSPRQPRYGYTFGSGTRLTVV.